This T cell receptor beta chain is from a study of cytomegalovirus exposure and HLA in healthy donors. This CDR3 has 15 amino acids. Germline lookup yields CDR1 SGHAT and CDR2 FQNNGV. The V and J ends lost 2 bases and 4 bases, in that order; junction bases with no gene match: 4. Primers: 60 Vbeta forward and 13 Jbeta reverse. Assay: immunoSEQ multiplex PCR; the TCRdb copy retains only in-frame clones and omits some. This table has some 110,000 clones, roughly four fifths appearing once. In regard to this clone: Antigen unknown.

Study results and caveats: The majority of TCR sequences were rare, yet some public TCRs appeared in many donors. Several V segments, TRBV6-2 and TRBV6-3 among them, could not be told apart and were dropped. In a later analysis, DRB1 alleles had the most associated TCRs; HLA-C alleles the fewest. The classifier reportedly diagnosed cytomegalovirus status with high sensitivity and specificity.

This TCR was sampled from a young man in good health and CMV-seropositive. The sequenced sample was PBMCs. J is TRBJ2-1 and V is TRBV11-2, with 8 bases lining up with TRBD2. CDR3 region: CASSLYSGVYNEQFF. The CDR3 nucleotides read TGTGCCAGCAGCTTATATAGCGGGGTGTACAATGAGCAGTTCTTC. Together with reference TRBV11-2 and TRBJ2-1, the CDR3 gives the full variable domain: EAGVAQSPRYKIIEKRQSVAFWCNPISGHATLYWYQQILGQGPKLLIQFQNNGVVDDSQLPKDRFSAERLKGVDSTLKIQPAKLEDSAVYLCASSLYSGVYNEQFFGPGTRLTVL.